The TCR beta chain described here comes from a study of shared clonotypes between healthy human individuals. Study-wide results and caveats: The sole specimen, blood, was sampled, and tissue repertoires likely differ.

The sample holds one count of this clone. Its antigen is undetermined. The junction departs from germline at one end; a sequencing error may be responsible. At deep level, the assay was performed. Sequenced by immunoSEQ multiplex PCR; TCRdb stores in-frame clones only, minus some. The sample has about 460,000 clones, more than 70% seen once; the top ten hold 12%. Germline assignment: CDR1 MNHEY and CDR2 SVGAGI. CDR3 length: 14 amino acids. V gene TRBV6-5 combines with J gene TRBJ2-2; perhaps TRBD1 as D (5 bases). The sequencing sample was made of PBMCs. This clonotype was sampled from a woman aged 35 to 49 in good health. Some clones in this sample may be carry-over from other donors' samples. The DNA of the CDR3 is TGTGCCAGCAGTTACGACAGAACCACCTGGGAGCTGTTTTTT. Its translation is CASSYDRTTWELFF.